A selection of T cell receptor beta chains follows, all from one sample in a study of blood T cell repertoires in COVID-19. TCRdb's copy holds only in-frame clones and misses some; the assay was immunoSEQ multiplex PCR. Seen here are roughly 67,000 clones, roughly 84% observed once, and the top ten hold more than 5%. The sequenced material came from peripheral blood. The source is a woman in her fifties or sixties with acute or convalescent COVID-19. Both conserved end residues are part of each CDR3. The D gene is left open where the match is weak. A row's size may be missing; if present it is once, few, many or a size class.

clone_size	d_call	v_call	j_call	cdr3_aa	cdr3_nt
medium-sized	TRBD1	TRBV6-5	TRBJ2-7	CASSPTGRVHEQYF	TGTGCCAGCAGCCCGACAGGGAGAGTCCACGAGCAGTACTTC
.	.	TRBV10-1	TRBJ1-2	CASSEAGGYGYTF	TGCGCCAGCAGTGAGGCCGGGGGCTATGGCTACACCTTC
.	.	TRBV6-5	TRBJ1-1	CASSYSGRGNTEAFF	TGTGCCAGCAGTTACTCTGGCAGGGGGAACACTGAAGCTTTCTTT
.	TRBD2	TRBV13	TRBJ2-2	CASSFVSGGPNTGELFF	TGTGCCAGCAGCTTTGTTAGCGGGGGGCCGAACACCGGGGAGCTGTTTTTT
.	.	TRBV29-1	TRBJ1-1	CSVDGRINTEAFF	TGCAGCGTTGATGGGAGGATTAACACTGAAGCTTTCTTT
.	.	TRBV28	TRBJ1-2	CASSFSADYGYTF	TGTGCCAGCAGTTTCAGCGCCGACTATGGCTACACCTTC
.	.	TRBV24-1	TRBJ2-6	CATSDDRTSGANVLTF	TGTGCCACCAGTGATGACAGGACATCTGGGGCCAACGTCCTGACTTTC
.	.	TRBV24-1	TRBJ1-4	CATSDPSGTNGEKLFF	TGTGCCACCAGTGATCCCAGCGGGACCAATGGTGAAAAACTGTTTTTT
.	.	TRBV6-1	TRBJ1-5	CASSERGAGNQPQHF	TGTGCCAGCAGTGAACGGGGGGCCGGCAATCAGCCCCAGCATTTT
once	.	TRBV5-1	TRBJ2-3	CASQPAGGDTQYF	TGCGCCAGCCAACCAGCGGGTGGCGATACGCAGTATTTT
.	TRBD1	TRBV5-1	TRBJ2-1	CASSFSRTGGDEQFF	TGCGCCAGCAGCTTCTCCCGGACAGGGGGCGATGAGCAGTTCTTC
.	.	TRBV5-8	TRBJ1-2	CASSLGWGPSYGYTF	TGTGCCAGCAGCTTGGGTTGGGGGCCTTCTTATGGCTACACCTTC
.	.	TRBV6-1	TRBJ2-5	CASSEGAVPETQYF	TGTGCCAGCAGTGAAGGAGCGGTCCCAGAGACCCAGTACTTC
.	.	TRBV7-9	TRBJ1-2	CASSSQLQGVGGYTF	TGTGCCAGCAGCTCACAGCTACAGGGCGTCGGAGGCTACACCTTC
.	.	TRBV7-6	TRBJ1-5	CASSREIGGAPTQHF	TGTGCCAGCAGCCGGGAGATTGGTGGGGCCCCGACTCAGCATTTT
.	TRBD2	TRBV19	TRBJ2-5	CASSIAAGGETQYF	TGTGCCAGTAGTATAGCAGCGGGGGGGGAGACCCAGTACTTC
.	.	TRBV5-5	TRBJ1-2	CASSSLRYGYTF	TGTGCCAGCAGCTCACTGCGTTATGGCTACACCTTC
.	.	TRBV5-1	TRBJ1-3	CASSLASQDGNTIYF	TGCGCCAGCAGCTTGGCCTCTCAGGATGGAAACACCATATATTTT
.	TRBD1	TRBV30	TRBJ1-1	CAWSTSRTGWDTEAFF	TGTGCCTGGAGTACCTCCAGGACAGGGTGGGACACTGAAGCTTTCTTT
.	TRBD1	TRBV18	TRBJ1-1	CASSPRDRDRAAAEAFF	TGTGCCAGCTCACCCAGAGATCGGGACAGGGCGGCGGCTGAAGCTTTCTTT
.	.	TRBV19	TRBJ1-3	CASSPFSGNTIYF	TGTGCCAGTAGTCCCTTCTCTGGAAACACCATATATTTT
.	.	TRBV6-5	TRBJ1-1	CASRSMMNTEAFF	TGTGCCAGCCGATCTATGATGAACACTGAAGCTTTCTTT
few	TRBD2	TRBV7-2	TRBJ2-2	CASSLLRGTFTGELFF	TGTGCCAGCAGCTTACTGCGGGGGACTTTCACCGGGGAGCTGTTTTTT
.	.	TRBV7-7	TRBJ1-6	CASSPTGRSYNSPLHF	TGTGCCAGCAGTCCTACAGGCCGCTCCTATAATTCACCCCTCCACTTT
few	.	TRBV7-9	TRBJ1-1	CASSGRTEQAFF	TGTGCCAGCAGCGGCCGTACAGAGCAAGCTTTCTTT
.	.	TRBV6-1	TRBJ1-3	CASSEAGASSGNTIYF	TGTGCCAGCAGTGAAGCTGGGGCAAGCTCTGGAAACACCATATATTTT
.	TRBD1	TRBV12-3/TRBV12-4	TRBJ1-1	CASSLTGGAEAFF	TGTGCCAGCAGTCTCACAGGGGGCGCGGAAGCTTTCTTT
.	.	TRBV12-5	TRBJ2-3	CASGLVTDLEQYF	TGTGCTAGTGGTTTGGTGACAGACCTCGAGCAGTATTTT
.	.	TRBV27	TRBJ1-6	CASSSGGFYNSPLHF	TGTGCCAGCAGTTCGGGGGGCTTCTATAATTCACCCCTCCACTTT
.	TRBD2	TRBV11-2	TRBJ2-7	CASETSGGSFHEQYF	TGTGCCAGCGAGACTAGCGGGGGCTCTTTTCACGAGCAGTACTTC
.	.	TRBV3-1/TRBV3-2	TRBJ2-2	CASNHGTGTGELFF	TGTGCCAGCAACCACGGGACTGGGACCGGGGAGCTGTTTTTT
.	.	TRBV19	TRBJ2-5	CASSIGVKGETQYF	TGTGCCAGTAGTATAGGTGTTAAGGGGGAGACCCAGTACTTC
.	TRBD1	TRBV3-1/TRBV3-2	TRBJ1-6	CASSQEGTGASPLHF	TGTGCCAGCAGCCAAGAAGGGACAGGGGCTTCACCCCTCCACTTT